This T cell receptor beta chain is drawn from a study of T cell responses to AZD1222 COVID-19 vaccine. About the research overall: Second-dose intervals near 4 or 12 weeks were combined. General study findings and limits: Two doses of AZD1222 preceded a rise in Spike-specific TCR breadth and depth.

Germline V gene lookup returns CDR1 SGHTA and CDR2 FQGNSA. V was clipped by 5 bases and J by 0 bases, with 14 bases between them. CDR3 length: 16 amino acids. TCRdb's table, derived via immunoSEQ multiplex PCR, lists solely in-frame clones and lacks some. There are around 160,000 clones in the sample; 90% to 95% occur only once, and around 1.4% lies in the top ten. On this clone: The antigen is not known.

The sample in question was peripheral blood, obtained on day 0 of AZD1222 vaccination. The chain joins TRBV7-2 to TRBJ2-4, with D possibly TRBD2 on 6 matching bases. The receptor comes from an adult in good health. The CDR3 region is CASSPRAGKAKNIQYF. CDR3 nucleotide sequence: TGTGCCAGCAGCCCCAGGGCGGGGAAAGCCAAAAACATTCAGTACTTC.